The 17 T cell receptor beta chains listed next were all sequenced from one sample in a study of identical twins. One entry per CDR3 protein results from TCRdb running MiXCR on the 5' RACE reads. This repertoire shows over 200,000 distinct CDR3 sequences, under 8.5% found once; its top ten account for roughly 15%. The sample was also linked to a second study, of T cells expressing NK-cell markers.

Sequenced input: CD8+ T cells sorted from blood. These receptors originate from a woman in her late teens or twenties in good health.

The chain links TRBV5-6 to TRBJ1-5; D is ambiguous. Per germline, CDR1 SGHDT and CDR2 YYEEEE. Trimming left V 4 bases short and J 3 bases short, with 11 bases between. There are 14 residues in the CDR3. CDR3 bases: TGTGCCAGCAGCGCTGAGGGTGACAATCAGCCCCAGCATTTT. It yields the protein CASSAEGDNQPQHF.

This clonotype was seen a handful of times. This rearrangement joins TRBV20-1 to TRBJ1-1; tentatively, D is TRBD1 (5 bases). Trimming removed 0 bases at V and 7 bases at J, with 15 bases between. This CDR3 has 14 amino acids. Per germline, CDR1 DFQATT and CDR2 SNEGSKA (reference sequence). The CDR3 sequence is CSARDFQGAIEAFF. The CDR3 DNA reads as TGCAGTGCTAGAGATTTCCAGGGCGCAATTGAAGCTTTCTTT.

The chain links TRBV10-1 to TRBJ2-3; tentative D call: TRBD1 (5 bases). Trimming removed 0 bases at V and 0 bases at J, with 10 bases between. This CDR3 region has 16 residues. CDR1 and CDR2 from the germline V gene are WNHNN and SYGVQD (reference sequence). CDR3 sequence reads: CASSESQGFSTDTQYF. For the CDR3, the DNA is TGCGCCAGCAGTGAGTCTCAGGGTTTCAGCACAGATACGCAGTATTTT.

This clonotype was observed a few times. The rearrangement joins TRBV9 to TRBJ1-1; D unresolved. This CDR3 region has 13 residues. Germline V gene lookup returns CDR1 SGDLS and CDR2 YYNGEE. The V and J ends lost 0 bases and 6 bases respectively, with 9 bases between them. CDR3: CASSVASGAEAFF. CDR3 nucleotides: TGTGCCAGCAGCGTAGCTAGTGGGGCTGAAGCTTTCTTT.

This clonotype was seen a few times. The V and J genes are TRBV6-2 or TRBV6-3 and TRBJ2-1; D is ambiguous. V was clipped by 6 bases and J by 6 bases, with 15 bases between them. Germline lookup yields CDR1 MNHEY and CDR2 SVGEGT. This CDR3 contains 14 residues. As DNA, the CDR3 is TGTGCCAGCAGAAACCATGCTTCTAGCAATGAGCAGTTCTTC. This encodes CASRNHASSNEQFF.

The J gene is TRBJ2-4, the V gene TRBV27; D is perhaps TRBD1 (5 bases). Trimming took 3 bases from V and 6 from J, leaving 12 bases between them. Per germline, CDR1 MNHEY and CDR2 SMNVEV (reference sequence). The length of the CDR3 is 14 residues. CDR3 DNA: TGTGCCAGCAGTTTGGGGCATGGAAGAAACATTCAGTACTTC. This codes for CASSLGHGRNIQYF.

This clonotype appeared a few times. The V call is TRBV29-1, the J call TRBJ2-3, with no clear D. Germline V gene sequence: CDR1 SQVTM, CDR2 ANQGSEA. The CDR3 runs 11 residues. Trimming left V 6 bases short and J 3 bases short, with 7 bases between. The CDR3 coding sequence is TGCAGCGTGTTCGAAACAGATACGCAGTATTTT. It yields the protein CSVFETDTQYF.

The chain recombines TRBV5-6 with TRBJ1-6; TRBD1 matches 8 bases. CDR1 and CDR2 (germline): SGHDT, YYEEEE. With V trimmed by 3 bases and J by 0 bases, 5 bases remained unmatched. The CDR3 has 17 amino acids. CDR3 residues: CASSSGTGSSYNSPLHF. For the CDR3, the DNA is TGTGCCAGCAGCTCCGGGACAGGAAGCTCCTATAATTCACCCCTCCACTTT.

This clonotype has just a few counts. The gene calls are TRBV20-1 and TRBJ2-7; the D is unclear. The V and J ends lost 0 bases and 2 bases respectively, with 8 bases between them. This CDR3 is built from 13 residues. Per germline, CDR1 DFQATT and CDR2 SNEGSKA (reference sequence). The chain's CDR3 is CSARDRATYEQYF. The CDR3 DNA reads as TGCAGTGCTAGAGATCGGGCCACCTACGAGCAGTACTTC.

The genes are TRBV13 and TRBJ2-7, with D perhaps TRBD1 or TRBD2 (5 bases each). Germline V gives CDR1 PRHDT, CDR2 FYEKMQ (reference sequence). CDR3 size: 15 residues. V lost 5 bases to trimming and J lost 6 bases, with 20 bases between them. The DNA for the CDR3 is TGTGCCAGCAGCCCCCGACAGTGGGGGACCTCCGAGCAGTACTTC. It translates to CASSPRQWGTSEQYF.

This clonotype came up many times. The chain links TRBV20-1 to TRBJ2-1; 12 bases map to TRBD2. There are 15 residues in the CDR3. The ends lost 2 bases at V and 2 bases at J; junction bases unmatched: 1. Germline V gene data show CDR1 as DFQATT and CDR2 as SNEGSKA (reference sequence). The CDR3 loop reads CSARSSGRAYNEQFF. CDR3 sequence (DNA): TGCAGTGCTAGATCTAGCGGGAGGGCCTACAATGAGCAGTTCTTC.

The chain couples TRBV11-2 to TRBJ2-5; the D gene is possibly TRBD2 (6 bases). The CDR3 sequence is 15 residues long. V lost 3 bases to trimming and J lost 4 bases, with 15 bases between them. Looked up from germline, CDR1 is SGHAT and CDR2 is FQNNGV. The CDR3 protein is CASSFDMTAGETQYF. DNA for the CDR3: TGTGCCAGCAGCTTCGACATGACAGCGGGAGAGACCCAGTACTTC.

The DNA for the CDR3 is TGTGCCAGCAGTTACTCGATTATGGGGGAGCAGTACTTC. It yields the protein CASSYSIMGEQYF. J is TRBJ2-7 and V is TRBV6-5; no firm D call. From germline, CDR1 is MNHEY and CDR2 SVGAGI. Between the trimmed V and J ends, which lost 0 bases and 7 bases, there was a span of 10 bases. The CDR3 has 13 amino acids.

This clonotype was counted only a few times. The CDR3 is CASSYLAQGLGEAFF. The DNA of the CDR3 is TGTGCCAGCAGTTACCTGGCCCAGGGTCTGGGAGAAGCTTTCTTT. This chain connects TRBV6-2 or TRBV6-3 to TRBJ1-1, with D tentatively TRBD1 (5 bases). V gave up 2 bases and J gave up 8 bases, with 18 bases separating them. This CDR3 region has 15 residues. Germline V lookup: CDR1 MNHEY, CDR2 SVGEGT.

The sample holds a few counts of this clonotype. The rearrangement uses TRBV7-2 and TRBJ2-7; D call uncertain. V was cut by 3 bases and J by 3 bases, with 12 bases left in between. The germline V gene encodes CDR1 SGHTA and CDR2 FQGNSA. CDR3 size: 14 residues. CDR3 sequence reads: CASSLGGTGYEQYF. The DNA for the CDR3 is TGTGCCAGCAGCTTGGGCGGAACGGGCTACGAGCAGTACTTC.

This clonotype appeared many times. The chain recombines TRBV4-1 with TRBJ2-7; a weak D match, TRBD2 (6 bases). Trimming left V 0 bases short and J 7 bases short, with 10 bases between. CDR1 is MGHRA and CDR2 is YSYEKL in the germline V gene. CDR3 length: 13 amino acids. The CDR3 nucleotides are TGCGCCAGCAGCCAAGAACCCCGGGGGGAGCAGTACTTC. Translated, it gives CASSQEPRGEQYF.

This clonotype was seen repeatedly, ten times or more. This chain uses TRBV4-3 with TRBJ2-1; either TRBD1 or TRBD2 may supply D (5 bases each). V lost 2 bases and J 8 bases, leaving 7 bases between the germline ends. Germline lookup yields CDR1 LGHNA and CDR2 YSLEER. This CDR3 region has 12 residues. The CDR3 spells CASSQRGYEQFF. CDR3 nucleotide sequence: TGCGCCAGCAGCCAACGGGGCTATGAGCAGTTCTTC.